This TCR beta chain emerged from a study of T cell responses to AZD1222 COVID-19 vaccine. The wider study: Combined were second doses at about 4 or about 12 weeks. Overall study findings and caveats: Close to half of all spike-specific TCRs reportedly target regions of the variants that are unmutated. Elevations in Spike-specific TCR breadth and depth followed administration of two AZD1222 doses.

Sequenced by immunoSEQ multiplex PCR; TCRdb stores in-frame clones only, minus some. The sample lists about 120,000 clones, over 75% seen once, with 6.5% to 9.5% in the top ten. In regard to this clone: What it binds is unknown.

This clonotype originated in an adult in good health. This sample comprised peripheral blood, obtained on day 0 of AZD1222 vaccination.

CDR3: CASSAPKDSQETQYF. The CDR3 coding sequence is TGTGCCAGCAGTGCTCCCAAGGACAGCCAAGAGACCCAGTACTTC. This chain links TRBV6-4 with TRBJ2-5; maybe TRBD1 (6 bases). V dropped 4 bases and J dropped 1 base, with 13 bases sitting between them. This CDR3 region has 15 residues. Looked up from germline, CDR1 is MRHNA and CDR2 is SNTAGT.